Listed below are T cell receptor beta chains from one sample, sequenced in a study of PD-1 blockade in classical Hodgkin lymphoma. The data were produced by immunoSEQ multiplex PCR, yet TCRdb's version contains in-frame clones alone and is incomplete. Of fewer than 110,000 clones in the sample, roughly 91% were seen once. The material sequenced was peripheral blood mononuclear cells (PBMCs), taken before the second cycle of nivolumab. The receptor set was obtained from a human donor with classical Hodgkin lymphoma. Each CDR3 is given with its conserved first and last residue. Each record gives: V gene, J gene, clone size, D gene, CDR3 DNA, CDR3 protein. The D gene is left open where the match is weak. Size is omitted from some rows. Given values are once, few, many or a class for expanded clones.

>TRBV4-1|TRBJ2-5|-|TRBD2
TGCGCCAGCAGCCAAGGGACTAGAGAGACCCAGTACTTC
CASSQGTRETQYF
>TRBV6-6|TRBJ2-2|-|-
TGTGCCAGCAGAGACGGGGAGCTGTTTTTT
CASRDGELFF
>TRBV6-1|TRBJ1-6|-|-
TGTGCCAGCAGTGAAGTGTCAGGGGAATCCTATAATTCACCCCTCCACTTT
CASSEVSGESYNSPLHF
>TRBV25-1|TRBJ1-1|-|-
TGTGCCAGCAGTATGCGGTTGGTGGGGAACACTGAAGCTTTCTTT
CASSMRLVGNTEAFF
>TRBV19|TRBJ2-3|-|-
TGTGCCAGTAGGGGGAAGCAACTCTCGCCGACAGATACGCAGTATTTT
CASRGKQLSPTDTQYF
>TRBV7-2|TRBJ2-1|once|TRBD1
TGTGCCAGCAGCCCCACCGGGACAGGTCTCCATGAGCAGTTCTTC
CASSPTGTGLHEQFF
>TRBV7-3|TRBJ2-5|few|TRBD1
TGTGCCAGCAGCTTAGTAGGGGGCAAAGAGACCCAGTACTTC
CASSLVGGKETQYF
>TRBV27|TRBJ1-1|-|-
TGTGCCAGCAGTTTAATGGGGGGAACCACTGAAGCTTTCTTT
CASSLMGGTTEAFF
>TRBV19|TRBJ2-2|-|TRBD1
TGTGCCAGTAGAAACCTCACCGGGACAGGGGTTAAAACCGGGGAGCTGTTTTTT
CASRNLTGTGVKTGELFF
>TRBV18|TRBJ1-5|-|TRBD1
TGTGCCAGCTCACCACGGCTGGACAGGGGGTCTCAGCCCCAGCATTTT
CASSPRLDRGSQPQHF
>TRBV21-1|TRBJ1-1|-|-
TGTGCCAGCAGCAAAGAGGAGAGGAGGGGAATAAACACTGAAGCTTTCTTT
CASSKEERRGINTEAFF
>TRBV7-2|TRBJ2-3|-|TRBD2
TGTGCCAGCAGCTTAGGCGGGAGGGCGGCAGATACGCAGTATTTT
CASSLGGRAADTQYF
>TRBV5-5|TRBJ1-6|-|-
TGTGCCAGCAGCCTGGACTGGAGCTCCTATAATTCACCCCTCCACTTT
CASSLDWSSYNSPLHF
>TRBV7-2|TRBJ1-3|once|-
TGTGCCAGCAGCCCTGACATTAACTCTGGAAACACCATATATTTT
CASSPDINSGNTIYF
>TRBV6-5|TRBJ2-7|few|-
TGTGCCAGCACCTCTAGCCAGTCCGTTCGTTACGAGCAGTACTTC
CASTSSQSVRYEQYF
>TRBV4-3|TRBJ1-5|-|-
TGCGCCAGCAGCCAAGGAACAGGGCAGGCTCAGCCCCAGCATTTT
CASSQGTGQAQPQHF
>TRBV6-1|TRBJ2-1|-|-
TGTGCCAGCAGTGAAGCTTCGACATCGAATGAGCAGTTCTTC
CASSEASTSNEQFF